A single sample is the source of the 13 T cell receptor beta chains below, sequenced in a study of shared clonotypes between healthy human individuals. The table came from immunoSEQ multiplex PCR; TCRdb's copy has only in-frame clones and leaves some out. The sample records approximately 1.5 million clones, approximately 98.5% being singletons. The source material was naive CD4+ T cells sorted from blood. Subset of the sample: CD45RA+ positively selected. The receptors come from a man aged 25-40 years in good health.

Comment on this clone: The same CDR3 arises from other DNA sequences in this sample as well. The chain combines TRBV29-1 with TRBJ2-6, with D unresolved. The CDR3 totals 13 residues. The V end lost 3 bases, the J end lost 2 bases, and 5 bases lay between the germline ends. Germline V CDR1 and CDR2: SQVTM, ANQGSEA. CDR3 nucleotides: TGCAGCGTTGAGGCTGCTGGGGCCAACGTCCTGACTTTC. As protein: CSVEAAGANVLTF.

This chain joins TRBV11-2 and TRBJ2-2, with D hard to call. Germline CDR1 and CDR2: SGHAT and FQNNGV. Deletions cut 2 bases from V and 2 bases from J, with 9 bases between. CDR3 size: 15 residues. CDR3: CASSLLIGNTGELFF. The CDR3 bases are TGTGCCAGCAGCTTACTGATCGGAAACACCGGGGAGCTGTTTTTT. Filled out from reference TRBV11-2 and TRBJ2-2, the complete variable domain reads EAGVAQSPRYKIIEKRQSVAFWCNPISGHATLYWYQQILGQGPKLLIQFQNNGVVDDSQLPKDRFSAERLKGVDSTLKIQPAKLEDSAVYLCASSLLIGNTGELFFGEGSRLTVL.

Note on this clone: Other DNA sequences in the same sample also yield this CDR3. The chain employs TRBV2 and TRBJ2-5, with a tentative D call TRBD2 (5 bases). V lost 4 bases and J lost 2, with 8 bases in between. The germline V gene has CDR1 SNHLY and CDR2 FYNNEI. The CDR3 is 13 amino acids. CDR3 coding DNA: TGTGCCAGCAGTGGGACTTCTCAAGAGACCCAGTACTTC. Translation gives CASSGTSQETQYF.

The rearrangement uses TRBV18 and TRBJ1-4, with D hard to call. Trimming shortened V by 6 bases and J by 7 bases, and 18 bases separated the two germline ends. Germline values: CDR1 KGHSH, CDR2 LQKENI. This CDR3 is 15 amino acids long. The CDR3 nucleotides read TGTGCCAGCTCCCCCCCGGGGTTGCGGAGTGAAAAACTGTTTTTT. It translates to CASSPPGLRSEKLFF.

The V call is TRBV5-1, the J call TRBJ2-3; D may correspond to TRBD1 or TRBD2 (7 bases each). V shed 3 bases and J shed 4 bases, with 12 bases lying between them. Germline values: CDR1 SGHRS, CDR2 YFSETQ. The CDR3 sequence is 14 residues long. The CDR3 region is CASSSRGGSDTQYF. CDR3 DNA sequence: TGCGCCAGCAGCTCCAGGGGGGGGTCAGATACGCAGTATTTT. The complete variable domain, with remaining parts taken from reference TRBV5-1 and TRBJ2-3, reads KAGVTQTPRYLIKTRGQQVTLSCSPISGHRSVSWYQQTPGQGLQFLFEYFSETQRNKGNFPGRFSGRQFSNSRSEMNVSTLELGDSALYLCASSSRGGSDTQYFGPGTRLTVL.

CDR3 nucleotide sequence: TGTGCCAGCAGCCAAGATGGTTACAGCGAAGAGACCCAGTACTTC. This gives the protein CASSQDGYSEETQYF. This chain connects TRBV4-2 to TRBJ2-5; D is unclear. This CDR3 is built from 15 residues. Between the trimmed V and J ends, which lost 0 bases and 3 bases, there was a span of 11 bases. From germline, CDR1 is LGHNA and CDR2 YNFKEQ.

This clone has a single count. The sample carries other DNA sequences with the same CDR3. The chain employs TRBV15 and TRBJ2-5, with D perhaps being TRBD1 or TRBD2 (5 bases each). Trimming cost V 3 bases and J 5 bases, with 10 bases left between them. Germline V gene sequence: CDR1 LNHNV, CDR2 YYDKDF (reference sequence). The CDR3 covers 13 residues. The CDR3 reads CATSRGRGETQYF. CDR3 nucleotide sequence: TGTGCCACCAGCAGGGGGCGCGGGGAGACCCAGTACTTC.

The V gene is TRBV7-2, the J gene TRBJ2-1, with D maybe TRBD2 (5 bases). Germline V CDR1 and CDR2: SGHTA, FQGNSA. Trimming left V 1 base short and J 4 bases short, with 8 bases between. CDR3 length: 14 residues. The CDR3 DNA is TGTGCCAGCAGCTTAGATCCGGGATACAATGAGCAGTTCTTC. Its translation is CASSLDPGYNEQFF.

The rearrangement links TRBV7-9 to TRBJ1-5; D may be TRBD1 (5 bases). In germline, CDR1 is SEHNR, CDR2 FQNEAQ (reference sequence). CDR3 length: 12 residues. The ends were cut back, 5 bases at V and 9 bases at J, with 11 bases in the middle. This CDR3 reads CASSRDFRPQHF. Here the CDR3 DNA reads TGTGCCAGCAGCCGGGACTTCAGGCCCCAGCATTTT.

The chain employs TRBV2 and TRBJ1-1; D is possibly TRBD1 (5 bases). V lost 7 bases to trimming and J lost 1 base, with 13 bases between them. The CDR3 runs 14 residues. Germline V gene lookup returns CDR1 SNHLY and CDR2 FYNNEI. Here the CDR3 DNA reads TGTGCCAGCACCCACGGGGGGGGGAACACTGAAGCTTTCTTT. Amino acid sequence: CASTHGGGNTEAFF.

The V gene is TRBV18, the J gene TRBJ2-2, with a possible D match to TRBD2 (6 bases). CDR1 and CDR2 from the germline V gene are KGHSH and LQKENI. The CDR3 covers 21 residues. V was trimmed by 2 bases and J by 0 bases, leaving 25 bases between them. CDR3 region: CASSPVAAGTSTPSNTGELFF. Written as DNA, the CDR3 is TGTGCCAGCTCACCAGTCGCGGCCGGGACTTCGACGCCCTCGAACACCGGGGAGCTGTTTTTT.

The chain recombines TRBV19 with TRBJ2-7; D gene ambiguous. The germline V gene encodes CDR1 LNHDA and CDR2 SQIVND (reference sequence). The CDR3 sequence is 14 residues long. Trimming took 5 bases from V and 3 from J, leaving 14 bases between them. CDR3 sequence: CASSFGGSDYEQYF. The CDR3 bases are TGTGCCAGTAGTTTTGGTGGCAGCGACTACGAGCAGTACTTC. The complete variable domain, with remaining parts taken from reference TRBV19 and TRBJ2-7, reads DGGITQSPKYLFRKEGQNVTLSCEQNLNHDAMYWYRQDPGQGLRLIYYSQIVNDFQKGDIAEGYSVSREKKESFPLTVTSAQKNPTAFYLCASSFGGSDYEQYFGPGTRLTVT.

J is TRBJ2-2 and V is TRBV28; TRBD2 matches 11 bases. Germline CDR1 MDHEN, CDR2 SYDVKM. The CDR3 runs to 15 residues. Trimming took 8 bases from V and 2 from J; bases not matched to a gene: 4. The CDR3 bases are TGTGCCAGCCGGACTAGCGGGCCTAACACCGGGGAGCTGTTTTTT. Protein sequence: CASRTSGPNTGELFF. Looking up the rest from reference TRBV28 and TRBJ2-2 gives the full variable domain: DVKVTQSSRYLVKRTGEKVFLECVQDMDHENMFWYRQDPGLGLRLIYFSYDVKMKEKGDIPEGYSVSREKKERFSLILESASTNQTSMYLCASRTSGPNTGELFFGEGSRLTVL.